Each of the 7 T cell receptor beta chains below was sequenced from the same sample in a study of shared clonotypes between healthy human individuals (dated by TCRdb to about 2020). To prepare the library, the immunoSEQ multiplex PCR assay was applied. Entries here come from immuneACCESS through TCRdb and include only in-frame sequences with V and J called. Some clones fail to appear in such tables; in the studies checked, an unresolved V gene covers under half of the shortfall, and the cause of the remainder is unknown. The sample contains roughly 700,000 clones, roughly 87% of them found a single time. The top ten clones comprise 30% to 40% of the sample. Sequencing used memory CD8+ T cells from PBMCs. According to the study, the label for this sample's cell subset or site signals: CD45RO+ cells pooled with CCR7-negative TemRA cells. These receptors originate from a man younger than 30 in good health. Some clones in this sample may be carry-over from other donors' samples.

This rearrangement joins TRBV11-2 to TRBJ2-5; 8 bases are a match to TRBD1. After removal of 3 bases from V and 4 bases from J, the junction contained 16 bases not matched to a gene. The CDR3 is 18 amino acids. Germline CDR1 is SGHAT and CDR2 is FQNNGV. The CDR3, as DNA: TGTGCCAGCAGCTTTGCCAGGGGAGACAGGGGAGAGGCAGAGACCCAGTACTTC. Protein sequence: CASSFARGDRGEAETQYF.

The CDR3 region is CASSRQELPEAFF. The CDR3 bases are TGTGCCAGCAGCCGCCAGGAATTACCTGAAGCTTTCTTT. This chain connects TRBV5-4 to TRBJ1-1; D is unclear. This CDR3 has 13 amino acids. Between the trimmed V and J ends, which lost 4 bases and 6 bases, there was a span of 13 bases. Germline lookup yields CDR1 SGHNT and CDR2 YYREEE (reference sequence).

This chain connects TRBV7-2 to TRBJ2-1; no reliable D call. This CDR3 has 11 residues. Per the germline V gene, CDR1 is SGHTA and CDR2 is FQGNSA. Trimming shortened V by 5 bases and J by 10 bases, and 9 bases separated the two germline ends. The CDR3 region has the DNA TGTGCCAGCAGCCCAATCAGGGAGCAGTTCTTC. Its protein product is CASSPIREQFF. Drawing the rest from reference TRBV7-2 and TRBJ2-1, the complete variable domain is GAGVSQSPSNKVTEKGKDVELRCDPISGHTALYWYRQSLGQGLEFLIYFQGNSAPDKSGLPSDRFSAERTGGSVSTLTIQRTQQEDSAVYLCASSPIREQFFGPGTRLTVL.

In this sample, this clone turned up many times. V gene TRBV28 combines with J gene TRBJ2-1; 10 bases are a match to TRBD2. Trimming took 10 bases from V and 8 from J; bases not matched to a gene: 17. Germline lookup yields CDR1 MDHEN and CDR2 SYDVKM. This CDR3 region has 16 residues. The CDR3 DNA reads as TGTGCCAAAGATGGTCTAGAGCGGGAGGGCCCGGATGAGCAGTTCTTC. It specifies CAKDGLEREGPDEQFF. The full variable domain, its missing parts supplied by reference TRBV28 and TRBJ2-1, is DVKVTQSSRYLVKRTGEKVFLECVQDMDHENMFWYRQDPGLGLRLIYFSYDVKMKEKGDIPEGYSVSREKKERFSLILESASTNQTSMYLCAKDGLEREGPDEQFFGPGTRLTVL.

V gene TRBV27 combines with J gene TRBJ2-7; D is perhaps TRBD2 (6 bases). V was pared by 2 bases and J by 0 bases, with 17 bases between. In germline, CDR1 is MNHEY, CDR2 SMNVEV (reference sequence). The CDR3 totals 17 residues. The CDR3 nucleotides read TGTGCCAGCAGTTTAGCGGGACGGAGCGGTCGCTCCTACGAGCAGTACTTC. It specifies CASSLAGRSGRSYEQYF.

The chain combines TRBV7-9 with TRBJ1-5; unclear D gene. V was trimmed by 5 bases and J by 3 bases, leaving 5 bases between them. This CDR3 contains 12 residues. Per the germline V gene, CDR1 is SEHNR and CDR2 is FQNEAQ (reference sequence). The CDR3 is CASSLDNQPQHF. DNA of the CDR3: TGTGCCAGCAGCCTGGACAATCAGCCCCAGCATTTT.

V is TRBV11-2 and J is TRBJ2-7; no firm D call. Trimming stripped 5 bases from V and 2 bases from J, with 10 bases between. CDR1 SGHAT and CDR2 FQNNGV come from the germline V gene. This CDR3 is 13 amino acids long. The CDR3 loop reads CASSGHPAYEQYF. The CDR3 DNA reads TGTGCCAGCAGCGGGCATCCGGCCTACGAGCAGTACTTC.